This T cell receptor (beta chain) was sequenced during a study of technical replicates of blood from a handful of donors. CDR1 is MGHRA, CDR2 YSYEKL, per germline. V lost 0 bases and J 6 bases, leaving 9 bases between the germline ends. This CDR3 spans 14 amino acids. Measured with immunoSEQ multiplex PCR; TCRdb has only the in-frame clones, and not every one. The sample holds approximately 90,000 clones; 95% are singletons and the top ten take more than 0.2%. The chain couples TRBV4-1 to TRBJ1-3, with TRBD1 as a possible D gene (5 bases). The clonotype comes from a human donor in good health. The sequenced sample consisted of T cells isolated from PBMCs. CDR3 nucleotide sequence: TGCGCCAGCAGCCAAGATGGAGGGGAAAACACCATATATTTT. The encoded protein is CASSQDGGENTIYF.